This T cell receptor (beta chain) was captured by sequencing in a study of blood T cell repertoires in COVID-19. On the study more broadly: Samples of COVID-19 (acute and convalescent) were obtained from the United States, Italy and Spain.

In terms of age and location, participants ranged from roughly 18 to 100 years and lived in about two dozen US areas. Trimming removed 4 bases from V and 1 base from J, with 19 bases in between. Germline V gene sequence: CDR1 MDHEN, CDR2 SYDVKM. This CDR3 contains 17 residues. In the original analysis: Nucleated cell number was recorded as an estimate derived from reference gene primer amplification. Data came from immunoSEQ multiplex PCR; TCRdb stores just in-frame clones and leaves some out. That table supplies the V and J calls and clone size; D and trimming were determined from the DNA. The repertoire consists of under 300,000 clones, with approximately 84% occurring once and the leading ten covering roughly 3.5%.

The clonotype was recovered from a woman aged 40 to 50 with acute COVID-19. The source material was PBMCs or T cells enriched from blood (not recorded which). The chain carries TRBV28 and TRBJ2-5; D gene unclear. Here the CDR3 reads CASSSNHWSVAQETQYF. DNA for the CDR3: TGTGCCAGCAGTTCTAACCATTGGAGCGTGGCCCAAGAGACCCAGTACTTC.